These T cell receptor beta chains were read from a single sample in a study of neurological immune-mediated disorders. TCRdb reanalysed the 5' RACE reads using MiXCR and keeps one entry per CDR3 protein. The repertoire has 40,000 to 50,000 distinct CDR3 sequences, 9% to 12% of them found once; the top ten carry 21%. Source material: PBMCs. The receptors come from a middle-aged woman with HTLV-1-associated myelopathy (HAM/TSP). Both conserved end residues are part of each CDR3. The D gene is left open where the match is weak. Clone sizes are given selectively: once, few, many, or a class where the clone is expanded.

d_call	v_call	clone_size	j_call	cdr3_aa	cdr3_nt
.	TRBV7-6	many	TRBJ1-3	CASRTSRESATIYF	TGTGCCAGCAGAACTTCCAGGGAATCAGCCACCATATATTTT
TRBD1	TRBV7-9	many	TRBJ2-2	CASSLEEGATTGELFF	TGTGCCAGCAGCTTAGAAGAGGGGGCGACCACCGGGGAGCTGTTTTTT
TRBD1	TRBV6-6	many	TRBJ1-2	CASSYLGQNYGYTF	TGTGCCAGCAGTTACTTGGGACAGAACTATGGCTACACCTTC
.	TRBV3-1	.	TRBJ2-2	CASSQQGSGHTGELFF	TGTGCCAGCAGCCAACAAGGGTCCGGGCACACCGGGGAGCTGTTTTTT
TRBD1	TRBV12-3/TRBV12-4	many	TRBJ1-5	CASSQTGDQPQHF	TGTGCCAGCAGTCAAACAGGGGATCAGCCCCAGCATTTT
TRBD1	TRBV12-3/TRBV12-4	few	TRBJ2-6	CASSWGTGGFLSGANVLTF	TGTGCCAGCAGTTGGGGGACAGGGGGCTTCCTCTCTGGGGCCAACGTCCTGACTTTC
TRBD2	TRBV27	many	TRBJ2-3	CASSLYTSGLTDTQYF	TGTGCCAGCAGTTTATATACTAGCGGACTAACAGATACGCAGTATTTT
TRBD2	TRBV2	many	TRBJ2-7	CASSRTSGGTYEQYF	TGTGCCAGCAGTCGGACTAGCGGGGGTACCTACGAGCAGTACTTC
.	TRBV20-1	many	TRBJ2-1	CSVPAGQAYNEQFF	TGCAGTGTCCCAGCGGGCCAGGCCTACAATGAGCAGTTCTTC
.	TRBV5-1	many	TRBJ2-7	CASSSGSGDEQYF	TGCGCCAGCAGCTCCGGGTCCGGGGACGAGCAGTACTTC
.	TRBV5-1	many	TRBJ2-1	CASGALSNEQFF	TGCGCCTCCGGGGCCTTGTCCAATGAGCAGTTCTTC
TRBD2	TRBV4-1	many	TRBJ2-5	CASSPRGGGETQYF	TGCGCCAGCAGCCCCCGGGGGGGCGGGGAGACCCAGTACTTC
.	TRBV11-2	many	TRBJ2-2	CASSSGTGTGELFF	TGTGCCAGCAGCTCGGGGACGGGGACCGGGGAGCTGTTTTTT
.	TRBV15	.	TRBJ2-7	CATSENTAYEQYF	TGTGCCACCAGCGAGAACACCGCCTACGAGCAGTACTTC
.	TRBV9	many	TRBJ2-2	CASSVDSPPGELFF	TGTGCCAGCAGCGTAGACAGCCCCCCCGGGGAGCTGTTTTTT
TRBD1	TRBV4-3	many	TRBJ1-5	CASSQGWDSRSYSNQPQHF	TGCGCCAGCAGCCAAGGGTGGGACAGCCGAAGCTATAGCAATCAGCCCCAGCATTTT
.	TRBV5-1	many	TRBJ2-1	CASSVGASSYNEQFF	TGCGCCAGCAGCGTGGGGGCCAGCTCCTACAATGAGCAGTTCTTC
.	TRBV21-1	many	TRBJ1-5	CASSNFPGTLSDSNQPQHF	TGTGCCAGCAGCAACTTCCCAGGGACCTTATCGGATAGCAATCAGCCCCAGCATTTT
.	TRBV20-1	many	TRBJ1-1	CSARAGANTEAFF	TGCAGTGCTAGAGCAGGAGCGAACACTGAAGCTTTCTTT
.	TRBV11-2	.	TRBJ2-2	CASIHVAGRAGELFF	TGTGCCAGCATACATGTTGCAGGGCGGGCCGGGGAGCTGTTTTTT
.	TRBV7-2	many	TRBJ2-7	CASSLGPGKKQYF	TGTGCCAGCAGCTTGGGGCCCGGGAAAAAGCAGTACTTC
TRBD2	TRBV7-2	many	TRBJ2-7	CASSFRGGASYEQYF	TGTGCCAGCAGCTTTCGCGGGGGGGCCTCCTACGAGCAGTACTTC
TRBD2	TRBV6-2/TRBV6-3	many	TRBJ2-3	CASSFWASGTDTQYF	TGTGCCAGCAGTTTTTGGGCTAGCGGAACAGATACGCAGTATTTT
TRBD1	TRBV15	many	TRBJ2-1	CATSRDQGAYNEQFF	TGTGCCACCAGCAGAGATCAGGGGGCGTACAATGAGCAGTTCTTC
TRBD1	TRBV12-3/TRBV12-4	many	TRBJ2-3	CASRSTGTGKDTQYF	TGTGCCAGCCGATCTACCGGGACAGGGAAAGATACGCAGTATTTT
TRBD1	TRBV11-2	many	TRBJ2-3	CASRPTGGTDTQYF	TGTGCCAGCAGACCGACAGGGGGCACAGATACGCAGTATTTT
.	TRBV6-2/TRBV6-3	many	TRBJ1-5	CASPRPQHF	TGTGCCAGCCCTCGGCCCCAGCATTTT
TRBD1	TRBV9	many	TRBJ2-3	CASSVGQGATDTQYF	TGTGCCAGCAGCGTCGGACAGGGGGCCACAGATACGCAGTATTTT